This T cell receptor (beta chain) was profiled in a study of OX40 agonist ivuxolimab in advanced cancers. For the study at large: The study enrolled dose-escalation patients with hepatocellular carcinoma, melanoma, renal cell or head and neck cancer.

Data came from immunoSEQ multiplex PCR; TCRdb stores just in-frame clones and leaves some out. The data show about 50,000 clones, around nine tenths seen once. Notes on the study in general: CD8+ T cells showed, on average, more clonal expansion than CD4+ cells.

A note on this clone: Antigen unknown.

The CDR3 length is 14 residues. The TCR originated in an adult with an advanced solid tumor such as melanoma, head and neck, liver or kidney cancer. Sample: CD4+ or CD8+ T cells sorted from blood, taken in a trial of the OX40 agonist ivuxolimab. J is TRBJ2-7 and V is TRBV21-1. TRBV21-1 is listed as a pseudogene. This CDR3 is CASSKRGDSYEQYF. The DNA for the CDR3 is TGTGCCAGCAGCAAAAGGGGGGATTCCTACGAGCAGTACTTC.